This T cell receptor beta chain was recovered during a study of blood T cell repertoires in COVID-19. Study-level background: Samples taken during acute and convalescent COVID-19 were collected in the United States, Italy and Spain.

In the authors' methods: Estimates of nucleated cell counts were drawn from the amplification of reference gene primers. Method: immunoSEQ multiplex PCR; TCRdb's copy keeps in-frame clones and lacks some. Clone size and the V and J calls come from that table; the DNA yielded D and trimming. The table shows 250,000 to 350,000 clones, with 89% occurring only once. The CDR3 contains 13 residues. V lost 4 bases to trimming and J lost 0 bases, with 7 bases between them. The germline V gene has CDR1 SQVTM and CDR2 ANQGSEA. The chain joins TRBV29-1 to TRBJ1-5; D is unclear. The receptor was isolated from an older woman with acute or convalescent COVID-19. Input material: peripheral blood. CDR3 DNA: TGCAGCGTTGGAGGAGATAGCAATCAGCCCCAGCATTTT. This codes for CSVGGDSNQPQHF.